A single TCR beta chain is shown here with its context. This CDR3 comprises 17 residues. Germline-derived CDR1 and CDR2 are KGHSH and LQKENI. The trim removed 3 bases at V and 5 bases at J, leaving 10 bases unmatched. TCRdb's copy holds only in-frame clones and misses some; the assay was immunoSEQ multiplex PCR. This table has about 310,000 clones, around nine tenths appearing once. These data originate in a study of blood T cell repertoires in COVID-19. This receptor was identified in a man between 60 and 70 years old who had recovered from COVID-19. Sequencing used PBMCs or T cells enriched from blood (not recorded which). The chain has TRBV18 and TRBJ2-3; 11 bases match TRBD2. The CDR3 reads CASSPPALAGGKDTQYF. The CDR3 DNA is TGTGCCAGCTCACCCCCCGCCCTAGCGGGAGGTAAAGATACGCAGTATTTT. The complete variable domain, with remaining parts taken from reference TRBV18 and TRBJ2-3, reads NAGVMQNPRHLVRRRGQEARLRCSPMKGHSHVYWYRQLPEEGLKFMVYLQKENIIDESGMPKERFSAEFPKEGPSILRIQQVVRGDSAAYFCASSPPALAGGKDTQYFGPGTRLTVL.